This TCR beta chain was captured in a study of identical twins. Broader study findings: Cord blood's abundant beta clonotypes had fewer insertions, unlike memory repertoires. Weaker excess sharing between twins was seen in beta out-of-frame sequences.

About this clonotype: Its antigen is as yet unknown.

This CDR3 contains 14 residues. CDR1 and CDR2 from the germline V gene are MNHNS and SASEGT. With 7 bases removed from V and 5 bases from J, the gap between germline ends came to 14 bases. TCRdb reanalysed the 5' RACE reads using MiXCR and keeps one entry per CDR3 protein. The sample carries nearly 900,000 distinct CDR3 sequences, 12% recorded once. These data also featured in a second study, about yellow fever vaccine responses in identical twins.

V and J are TRBV6-1 and TRBJ2-2, with D tentatively TRBD2 (6 bases). The sample comprised PBMCs. The TCR sequence derives from a woman aged 18 to 35 in good health. The CDR3 sequence: CASTGTAKTGELFF. The DNA of the CDR3 is TGTGCCAGCACCGGGACTGCTAAAACCGGGGAGCTGTTTTTT.